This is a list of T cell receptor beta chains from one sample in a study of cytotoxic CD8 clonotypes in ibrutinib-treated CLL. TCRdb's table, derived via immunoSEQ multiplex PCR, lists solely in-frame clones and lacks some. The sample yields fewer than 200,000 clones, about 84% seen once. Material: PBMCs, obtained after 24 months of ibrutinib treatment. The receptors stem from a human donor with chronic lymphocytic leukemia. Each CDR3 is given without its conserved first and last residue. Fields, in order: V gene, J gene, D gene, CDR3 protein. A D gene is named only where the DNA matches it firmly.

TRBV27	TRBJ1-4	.	ASGKNRGTREKLF
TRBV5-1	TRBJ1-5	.	ASSFLPDQPQH
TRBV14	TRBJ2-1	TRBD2	ASSPRRLAGHNEQF
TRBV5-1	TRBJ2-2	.	ASSSGGQANTGELF
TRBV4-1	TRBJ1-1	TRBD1	ASSQVLGQKNTEAF
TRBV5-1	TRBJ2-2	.	ASSLVGSGELF
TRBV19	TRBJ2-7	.	ASSLWQDSPTAEQY
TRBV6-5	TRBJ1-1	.	ASSYSDQLTEAF
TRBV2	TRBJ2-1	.	ASRLGANEQF
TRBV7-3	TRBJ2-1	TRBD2	ASSSRGRADEQF
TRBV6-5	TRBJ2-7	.	ASQYEGGTPGEQY
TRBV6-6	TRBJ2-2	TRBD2	ASRPQRGNTGELF
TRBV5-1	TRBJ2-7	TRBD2	ASSFGYLAGEYEQY
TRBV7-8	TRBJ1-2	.	ASSVVSSYGYT
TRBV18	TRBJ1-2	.	ASSTGHPSDT
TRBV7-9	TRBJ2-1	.	ASSHLYNEQF
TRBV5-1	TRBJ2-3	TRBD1	ASSLGRLTGGGTQY
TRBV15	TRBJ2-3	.	ATKMTRLRTDTQY
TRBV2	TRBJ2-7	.	ASTLTYEQY
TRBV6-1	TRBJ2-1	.	ASSEVGAGLSYNEQF
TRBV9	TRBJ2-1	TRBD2	ASSTGLAGGPLF
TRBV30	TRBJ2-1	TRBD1	AGDRVYNEQF
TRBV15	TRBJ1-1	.	ATSRASANTEAF
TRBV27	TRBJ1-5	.	ASSSLTADNQPQH
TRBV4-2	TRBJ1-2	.	ASSQVIGQSYGYT
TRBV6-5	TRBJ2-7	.	ASRFERSSSYEQY
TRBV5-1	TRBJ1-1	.	ASGPGNTEAF
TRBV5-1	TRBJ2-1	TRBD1	ASSSRQGPEQF
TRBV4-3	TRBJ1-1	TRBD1	ASSQADRGNTEAF
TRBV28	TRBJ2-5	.	ASSVLEGGLETQY
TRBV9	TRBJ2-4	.	ASSPGIAKNIQY
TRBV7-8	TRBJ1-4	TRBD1	ASSTGTGGAVLGEKLF
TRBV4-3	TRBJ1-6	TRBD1	ASSQQGQNYNSPLH
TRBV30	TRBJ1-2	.	AWSVMGGWYGYT
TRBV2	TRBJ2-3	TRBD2	ASSAQGLAGRDTQY
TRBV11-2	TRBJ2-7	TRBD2	ASSLVWGGEYEQY
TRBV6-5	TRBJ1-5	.	ASSYSVSGDQPQH
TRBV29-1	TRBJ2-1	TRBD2	SVPTVGGRRYNEQF
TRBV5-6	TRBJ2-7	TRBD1	ASSWTGGYEQY
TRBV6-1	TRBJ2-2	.	ASMRGLNTGELF
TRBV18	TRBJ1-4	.	ASSPPNQRAGRDEKLF
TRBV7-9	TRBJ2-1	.	ASSPSYNEQF
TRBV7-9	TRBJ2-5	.	ASSLAGTPKTQY
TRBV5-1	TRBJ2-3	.	ASSLTVAHTDTQY
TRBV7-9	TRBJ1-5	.	ASSLGDGSNQPQH
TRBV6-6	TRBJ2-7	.	ASTQPPGDRGEQY
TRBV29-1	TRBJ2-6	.	SVALRQTSPGANVLT